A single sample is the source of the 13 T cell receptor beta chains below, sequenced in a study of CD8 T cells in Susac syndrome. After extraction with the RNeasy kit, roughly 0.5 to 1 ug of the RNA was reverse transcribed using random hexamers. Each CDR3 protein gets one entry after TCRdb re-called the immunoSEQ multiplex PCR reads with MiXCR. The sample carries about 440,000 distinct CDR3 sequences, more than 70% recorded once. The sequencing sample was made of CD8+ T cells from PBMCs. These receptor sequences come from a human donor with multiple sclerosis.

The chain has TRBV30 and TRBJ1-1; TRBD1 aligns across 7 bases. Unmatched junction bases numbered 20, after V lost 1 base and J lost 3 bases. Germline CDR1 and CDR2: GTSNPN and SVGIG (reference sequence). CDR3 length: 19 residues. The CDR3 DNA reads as TGTGCCTGGAGTGGACGTTGGGGGGGCCCGGGACAGAATCACACTGAAGCTTTCTTT. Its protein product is CAWSGRWGGPGQNHTEAFF. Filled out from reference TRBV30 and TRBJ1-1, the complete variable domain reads SQTIHQWPATLVQPVGSPLSLECTVEGTSNPNLYWYRQAAGRGLQLLFYSVGIGQISSEVPQNLSASRPQDRQFILSSKKLLLSDSGFYLCAWSGRWGGPGQNHTEAFFGQGTRLTVV.

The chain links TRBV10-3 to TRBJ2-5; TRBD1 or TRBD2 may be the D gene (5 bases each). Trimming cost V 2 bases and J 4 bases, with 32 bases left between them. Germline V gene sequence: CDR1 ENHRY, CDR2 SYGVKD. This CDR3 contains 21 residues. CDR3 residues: CAISEGPLWKTFRDLRETQYF. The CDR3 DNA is TGTGCCATCAGTGAGGGTCCTTTATGGAAAACCTTCAGGGACCTGAGAGAGACCCAGTACTTC.

CDR3 nucleotides: TGTGCCAGCAGCTTAGGGACTAGCGGGACATCTAGCACAGATACGCAGTATTTT. This codes for CASSLGTSGTSSTDTQYF. The genes are TRBV7-8 and TRBJ2-3; TRBD2 aligns across 12 bases. Per germline, CDR1 SGHVS and CDR2 FQNEAQ. The junction had 5 bases not matched to a gene; V was cut back by 1 base and J by 0 bases. This CDR3 spans 18 amino acids.

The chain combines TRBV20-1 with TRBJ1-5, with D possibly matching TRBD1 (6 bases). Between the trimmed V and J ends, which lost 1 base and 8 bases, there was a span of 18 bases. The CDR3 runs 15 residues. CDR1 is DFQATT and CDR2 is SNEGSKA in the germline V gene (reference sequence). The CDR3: CSARVGGGRVEPQHF. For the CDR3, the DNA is TGCAGTGCTAGAGTGGGAGGGGGGCGCGTTGAGCCCCAGCATTTT.

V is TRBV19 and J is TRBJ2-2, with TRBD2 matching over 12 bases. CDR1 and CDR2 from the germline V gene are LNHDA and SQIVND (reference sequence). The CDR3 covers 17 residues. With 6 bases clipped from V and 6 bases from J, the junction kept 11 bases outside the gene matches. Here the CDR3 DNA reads TGTGCCAGTAGGCCCCCGGTAGGACTAGCGGGATCCGGGGAGCTGTTTTTT. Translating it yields CASRPPVGLAGSGELFF. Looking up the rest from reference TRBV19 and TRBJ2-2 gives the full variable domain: DGGITQSPKYLFRKEGQNVTLSCEQNLNHDAMYWYRQDPGQGLRLIYYSQIVNDFQKGDIAEGYSVSREKKESFPLTVTSAQKNPTAFYLCASRPPVGLAGSGELFFGEGSRLTVL.

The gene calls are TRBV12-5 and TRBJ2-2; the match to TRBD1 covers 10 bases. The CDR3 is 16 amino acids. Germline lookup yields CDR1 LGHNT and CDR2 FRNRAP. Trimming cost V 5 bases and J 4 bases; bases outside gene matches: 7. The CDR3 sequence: CASGPPGTGVTGELFF. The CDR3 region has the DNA TGTGCTAGTGGTCCCCCGGGGACAGGGGTCACCGGGGAGCTGTTTTTT.

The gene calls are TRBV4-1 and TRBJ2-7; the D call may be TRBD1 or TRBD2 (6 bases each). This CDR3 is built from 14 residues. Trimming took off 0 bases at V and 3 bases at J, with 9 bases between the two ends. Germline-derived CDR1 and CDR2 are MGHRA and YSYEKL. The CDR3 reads CASSQEQGGYEQYF. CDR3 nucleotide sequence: TGCGCCAGCAGCCAAGAACAGGGAGGCTACGAGCAGTACTTC.

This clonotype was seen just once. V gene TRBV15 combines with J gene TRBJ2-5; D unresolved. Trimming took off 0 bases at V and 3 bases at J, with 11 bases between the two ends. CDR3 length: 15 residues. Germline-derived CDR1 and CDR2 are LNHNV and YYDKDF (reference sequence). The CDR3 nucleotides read TGTGCCACCAGCAGAGATATAACTACTAAAGAGACCCAGTACTTC. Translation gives CATSRDITTKETQYF.

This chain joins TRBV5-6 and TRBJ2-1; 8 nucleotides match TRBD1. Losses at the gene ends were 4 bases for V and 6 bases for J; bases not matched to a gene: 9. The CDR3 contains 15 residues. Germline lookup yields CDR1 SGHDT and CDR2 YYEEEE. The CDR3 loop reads CASSHIIGTGNEQFF. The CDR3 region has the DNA TGTGCCAGCAGCCACATCATAGGGACAGGCAATGAGCAGTTCTTC. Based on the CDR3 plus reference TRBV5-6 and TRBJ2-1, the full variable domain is DAGVTQSPTHLIKTRGQQVTLRCSPKSGHDTVSWYQQALGQGPQFIFQYYEEEERQRGNFPDRFSGHQFPNYSSELNVNALLLGDSALYLCASSHIIGTGNEQFFGPGTRLTVL.

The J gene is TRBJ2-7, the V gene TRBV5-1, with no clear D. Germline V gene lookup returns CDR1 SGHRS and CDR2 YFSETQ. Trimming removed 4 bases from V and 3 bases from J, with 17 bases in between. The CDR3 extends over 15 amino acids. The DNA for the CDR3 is TGCGCCAGCAGCCTAGGACGCCTAGAGCTCTACGAGCAGTACTTC. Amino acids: CASSLGRLELYEQYF.

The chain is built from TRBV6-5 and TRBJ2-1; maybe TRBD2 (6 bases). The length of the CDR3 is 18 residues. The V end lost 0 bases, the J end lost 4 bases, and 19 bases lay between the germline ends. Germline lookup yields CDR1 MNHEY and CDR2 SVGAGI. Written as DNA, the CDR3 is TGTGCCAGCAGTTACTCGATCGGTCGGGAGACCCTGTACAATGAGCAGTTCTTC. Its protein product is CASSYSIGRETLYNEQFF.

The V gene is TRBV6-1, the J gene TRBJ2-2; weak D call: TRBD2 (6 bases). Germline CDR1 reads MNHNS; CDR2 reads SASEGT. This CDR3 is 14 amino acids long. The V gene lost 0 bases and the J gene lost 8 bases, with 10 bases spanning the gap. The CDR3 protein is CASSEARGVGELFF. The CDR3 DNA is TGTGCCAGCAGTGAAGCGCGGGGTGTGGGGGAGCTGTTTTTT.

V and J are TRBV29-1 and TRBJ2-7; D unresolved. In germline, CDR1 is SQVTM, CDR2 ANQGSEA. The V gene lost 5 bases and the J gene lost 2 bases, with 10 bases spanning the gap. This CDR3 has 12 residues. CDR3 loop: CSVSQATYEQYF. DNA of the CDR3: TGCAGCGTTAGCCAGGCGACCTACGAGCAGTACTTC.